The clone carrying this T cell receptor (beta chain) was observed many times. No antigen is known for it. RNA transcripts were the template for amplifying TCR beta CDR3 regions. TCR CDR3 regions were first amplified by RT-PCR with HTBI primers. From the multiplex PCR reads, TCRdb called clonotypes with MiXCR, one entry per CDR3 protein. The sample lists over 450,000 distinct CDR3 sequences, 17% seen once, with around 17% in the top ten. The V and J ends lost 6 bases and 0 bases respectively, with 10 bases between them. The germline CDR1 and CDR2 sequences are MNHEY and SVGEGT. This CDR3 is built from 14 residues. This specimen comes from a study of T cells in Graves' hyperthyroidism and ophthalmopathy. Whole-study findings and limits: Ophthalmopathy could be told apart from stable hyperthyroidism with a 13 V-J model. In the blood, most expanded thyroid clonotypes above 0.001 appeared as well.

The sample taken for sequencing was blood. The sequence derives from a woman aged 18-29 years with Graves' ophthalmopathy. The rearrangement links TRBV6-2 or TRBV6-3 to TRBJ2-3; no clear D gene. The CDR3 loop reads CASRALVSTDTQYF. The CDR3 DNA reads TGTGCCAGCAGGGCCCTGGTCAGCACAGATACGCAGTATTTT.